Listed below are T cell receptor beta chains from one sample, sequenced in a study of shared clonotypes between healthy human individuals. Generated by immunoSEQ multiplex PCR, the TCRdb table keeps only in-frame clones and is missing some. The sample carries around 2.1 million clones, 85% to 95% recorded once. Specimen: naive CD8+ T cells from PBMCs. The receptors originated from a man aged 18 to 35 in good health. Some clones in this sample may be carry-over from other donors' samples. Both conserved end residues are part of each CDR3. A D gene is named only where the DNA matches it firmly. Clone size, where shown, is once, few, many, or a class for clones that have expanded.

d_gene	v_gene	j_gene	abundance	CDR3nt	CDR3aa
-	TRBV5-6	TRBJ2-2	once	TGTGCCAGCAGCTTGGTACTGGGCTCCGGGGAGCTGTTTTTT	CASSLVLGSGELFF
TRBD2	TRBV11-2	TRBJ2-2	-	TGTGCCAGCAGCTTATGGGCGGGAGTAAATACCGGGGAGCTGTTTTTT	CASSLWAGVNTGELFF
-	TRBV4-3	TRBJ2-1	-	TGCGCCAGCAGCCCCTGGCAGGGATATTACAATGAGCAGTTCTTC	CASSPWQGYYNEQFF
-	TRBV27	TRBJ2-3	-	TGTGCCAGCAGTTTAAGGGGTGGGCTAGCGCGAACCTCAGATACGCAGTATTTT	CASSLRGGLARTSDTQYF
TRBD1	TRBV9	TRBJ2-7	-	TGTGCCAGCAGCGTAGGGGACAGGGCGGGCGAGCAGTACTTC	CASSVGDRAGEQYF
-	TRBV19	TRBJ1-1	-	TGTGCCAGTAGTATAGATATTAGGAAGGGAAAGAACACTGAAGCTTTCTTT	CASSIDIRKGKNTEAFF
TRBD1	TRBV11-3	TRBJ2-5	-	TGTGCCAGCAGCCCGAGACAGGGAGAAGAGACCCAGTACTTC	CASSPRQGEETQYF
TRBD1	TRBV27	TRBJ2-7	-	TGTGCCAGCAGTTTCCACGGGACAGGGACCTACGAGCAGTACTTC	CASSFHGTGTYEQYF
TRBD2	TRBV14	TRBJ2-1	-	TGTGCCAGCAGCTCCTACCCGCGGGAGTTGGATGAGCAGTTCTTC	CASSSYPRELDEQFF
TRBD1	TRBV7-9	TRBJ2-7	-	TGTGCCAGCAGCTTAGTGTTTGGGACAGGAAGTCCCTACGAGCAGTACTTC	CASSLVFGTGSPYEQYF
TRBD1	TRBV19	TRBJ2-5	-	TGTGCCAGTAGTGTTGACAGGGAAGAGACCCAGTACTTC	CASSVDREETQYF
-	TRBV19	TRBJ1-5	-	TGTGCCAGTAGTATCGCAGGGCGGAATCAGCCCCAGCATTTT	CASSIAGRNQPQHF
-	TRBV12-1	TRBJ2-7	-	TGTGCCAGCAGCTCCAACCTCAGGGGGACGTACGAGCAGTACTTC	CASSSNLRGTYEQYF
-	TRBV9	TRBJ2-3	-	TGTGCCAGCAGCACGGCGGGGGCAAGAGGCACAGATACGCAGTATTTT	CASSTAGARGTDTQYF
-	TRBV9	TRBJ2-1	-	TGTGCCAGCAGCGTAGTGGAGGGGGGCAATGAGCAGTTCTTC	CASSVVEGGNEQFF
-	TRBV5-4	TRBJ2-7	once	TGTGCCAGCAGGGCCGGGACGAGCAACTACGAGCAGTACTTC	CASRAGTSNYEQYF
-	TRBV7-8	TRBJ2-2	-	TGTGCCAGCAGCCCCTCCACCGGGGAGCTGTTTTTT	CASSPSTGELFF
-	TRBV6-5	TRBJ2-7	-	TGTGCCAGCAGCCCATCAGGGGCCCACGAGCAGTACTTC	CASSPSGAHEQYF
-	TRBV7-9	TRBJ1-5	-	TGTGCCAGCAGTTTGACAGTTAGCAATCAGCCCCAGCATTTT	CASSLTVSNQPQHF
-	TRBV30	TRBJ2-2	-	TGTGCCTGGGGTGAAGGCACCGGGGAGCTGTTTTTT	CAWGEGTGELFF
-	TRBV28	TRBJ1-2	-	TGTGCCAGCAGGGCACAGTCTAACTATGGCTACACCTTC	CASRAQSNYGYTF
TRBD2	TRBV28	TRBJ2-3	-	TGTGCCAGCAGTCCGCTAACTAGCGGGTACGGCACAGATACGCAGTATTTT	CASSPLTSGYGTDTQYF
-	TRBV19	TRBJ1-5	-	TGTGCCAGTAGTACATTCGACAGGCAGGGACAGCCCCAGCATTTT	CASSTFDRQGQPQHF
-	TRBV19	TRBJ2-7	-	TGTGCCAGTAGTATCGGAGGGTTCGAGCAGTACTTC	CASSIGGFEQYF
TRBD2	TRBV4-1	TRBJ2-5	-	TGCGCCAGCAGCCAAATCATAGCGGGGCAAGAGACCCAGTACTTC	CASSQIIAGQETQYF
-	TRBV9	TRBJ1-2	-	TGTGCCAGCAGCGTATTGGGGAAAGGCCGAGGCTACACCTTC	CASSVLGKGRGYTF
-	TRBV5-1	TRBJ2-7	-	TGCGCCAGCAGCCCTGGGGGCTACGAGCAGTACTTC	CASSPGGYEQYF
TRBD2	TRBV5-6	TRBJ2-1	-	TGTGCCAGCAGTTGGGGGGGTGAGCAGTTCTTC	CASSWGGEQFF
TRBD1	TRBV27	TRBJ1-1	-	TGTGCCAGCAGTTCCCCCGGACAGGGTCCTGAAGCTTTCTTT	CASSSPGQGPEAFF
TRBD2	TRBV2	TRBJ2-7	-	TGTGCCAGCAGTGGGGGACTAGCCGCCTACGAGCAGTACTTC	CASSGGLAAYEQYF
-	TRBV5-4	TRBJ2-7	-	TGTGCCAGCAGCTTGGAAGGCAGGACCTACGAGCAGTACTTC	CASSLEGRTYEQYF
TRBD2	TRBV25-1	TRBJ2-7	-	TGTGCCAGCAGTGAGGGGGGGTACGAGCAGTACTTC	CASSEGGYEQYF
-	TRBV7-8	TRBJ2-7	-	TGTGCCAGCAGTCCCGCCGGGCGCGAGCAGTACTTC	CASSPAGREQYF
TRBD1	TRBV5-1	TRBJ2-2	-	TGCGCCAGCAGCTTGCTCGACAGGGACCACAACCAAGGGGAAGTTCCCGGGGAGCTGTTTTTT	CASSLLDRDHNQGEVPGELFF
-	TRBV19	TRBJ1-2	-	TGTGCCAGTAGTAATCCGGGACGCCTGGTTCCCTATGGCTACACCTTC	CASSNPGRLVPYGYTF
-	TRBV11-2	TRBJ2-1	-	TGTGCCAGCAGACGACCCGGAACTAGCTCCTACAATGAGCAGTTCTTC	CASRRPGTSSYNEQFF
-	TRBV2	TRBJ2-5	-	TGTGCCAGCAGTGATACTGGGACCGGGACCCAGTACTTC	CASSDTGTGTQYF
-	TRBV5-8	TRBJ1-2	-	TGTGCCAGCAGCGGGTGGGACGTCTCCTTCTATGGCTACACCTTC	CASSGWDVSFYGYTF
-	TRBV7-8	TRBJ1-2	-	TGTGCCAGCAGCTTAGATTATACGATTAACTATGGCTACACCTTC	CASSLDYTINYGYTF